These 23 T cell receptor beta chains came from one sample sequenced in a study of OX40 agonist ivuxolimab in advanced cancers. The protocol was immunoSEQ multiplex PCR, while the TCRdb copy is restricted to in-frame clones and leaves out a portion. The data contain tens of thousands of clones, about 88% of them singletons. This material consisted of CD4+ or CD8+ T cells sorted from blood, taken in a trial of the OX40 agonist ivuxolimab. The receptors originated from an adult with an advanced solid tumor such as melanoma, head and neck, liver or kidney cancer.

The gene calls are TRBV28 and TRBJ2-7; TRBD2 agrees at 13 bases. The CDR3 is 16 amino acids. The V and J ends lost 6 bases and 5 bases, in that order; junction bases with no gene match: 10. Germline V lookup: CDR1 MDHEN, CDR2 SYDVKM. DNA for the CDR3: TGTGCCAGCAGACCTATTCGGACTAGCGGGAGAAACGAGCAGTACTTC. This gives the protein CASRPIRTSGRNEQYF.

The chain uses TRBV10-3 and TRBJ2-2; TRBD1 is a possible D gene (6 bases). V was clipped by 10 bases and J by 4 bases, with 10 bases between them. The CDR3 is 12 amino acids. CDR1 and CDR2 from the germline V gene are ENHRY and SYGVKD. This CDR3 reads CASTGSTGELFF. CDR3 DNA sequence: TGTGCCAGCACAGGGAGCACCGGGGAGCTGTTTTTT.

The CDR3 DNA follows: TGTGCCAGCAGCCTAATCCAAGGGATCACCGGGGAGCTGTTTTTT. Amino acids: CASSLIQGITGELFF. The chain joins TRBV7-9 to TRBJ2-2; unclear D gene. V dropped 5 bases and J dropped 4 bases, with 14 bases sitting between them. Germline CDR1 SEHNR, CDR2 FQNEAQ (reference sequence). This CDR3 spans 15 amino acids.

The chain recombines TRBV28 with TRBJ2-5, with D unclear. Germline-derived CDR1 and CDR2 are MDHEN and SYDVKM. V gave up 4 bases and J gave up 4 bases, with 7 bases separating them. CDR3 size: 12 residues. CDR3 coding DNA: TGTGCCAGCAGTTGGGTAGGAGAGACCCAGTACTTC. This encodes CASSWVGETQYF.

This clone has just one count. The V and J genes are TRBV18 and TRBJ2-3, with a possible D match to TRBD2 (5 bases). Looked up from germline, CDR1 is KGHSH and CDR2 is LQKENI. CDR3 length equals 17 residues. Deletions cut 0 bases from V and 6 bases from J, with 19 bases between. Written as DNA, the CDR3 is TGTGCCAGCTCACCACCGAATTCTCTCGGGGATTCGGATACGCAGTATTTT. Amino acid sequence: CASSPPNSLGDSDTQYF.

This clone was seen a few times. The chain combines TRBV7-3 with TRBJ2-7; 9 nucleotides agree with TRBD2. The germline gives CDR1 SGHTA, CDR2 FQGTGA. The V gene end was trimmed by 2 bases and the J gene end by 6 bases; junction bases not matched to a gene: 5. This CDR3 comprises 14 residues. Here the CDR3 DNA reads TGTGCCAGCAGCTTAGCGGGAGGGCCGTTCGAGCAGTACTTC. This sequence encodes CASSLAGGPFEQYF.

This clone occurred a few times. CDR3: CASSYWSGGAETQYF. CDR3 coding DNA: TGTGCCAGCAGTTACTGGAGTGGGGGGGCAGAGACCCAGTACTTC. This chain connects TRBV6-5 to TRBJ2-5; D perhaps matches TRBD2 (7 bases). Looked up from germline, CDR1 is MNHEY and CDR2 is SVGAGI. Trimming shortened V by 1 base and J by 4 bases, and 13 bases separated the two germline ends. The CDR3 is made up of 15 amino acids.

The genes are TRBV5-1 and TRBJ2-1; D unresolved. From germline, CDR1 is SGHRS and CDR2 YFSETQ. The CDR3 totals 13 residues. V lost 7 bases, J lost 8 bases, and 16 bases lay in between. The CDR3 loop is CASSQLVDDEQFF. The CDR3 nucleotides read TGCGCCAGCTCTCAACTGGTCGACGATGAGCAGTTCTTC.

The gene calls are TRBV7-2 and TRBJ2-7; 10 bases line up with TRBD2. The CDR3 loop spans 15 amino acids. Germline trimming cut 6 bases from V and 5 bases from J; bases unmatched to any gene: 10. Germline V CDR1 and CDR2: SGHTA, FQGNSA. The CDR3 DNA follows: TGTGCCAGCAGGCGGGAGCGGGAGGGTAGGGACGAGCAGTACTTC. This sequence encodes CASRREREGRDEQYF.

This clone was observed a single time. This chain connects TRBV5-6 to TRBJ1-1, with D maybe TRBD1 (6 bases). Germline V CDR1 and CDR2: SGHDT, YYEEEE. CDR3 size: 16 residues. V lost 1 base, J lost 2 bases, and 15 bases lay in between. The CDR3 reads CASSLSIGTHNTEAFF. DNA for the CDR3: TGTGCCAGCAGCTTGTCTATCGGGACACATAACACTGAAGCTTTCTTT.

The gene calls are TRBV10-3 and TRBJ2-3, with 7 bases aligning to TRBD2. CDR3 length: 15 amino acids. Trimming at V came to 6 bases and at J to 0 bases, leaving 6 bases not matched to a gene. The germline V gene has CDR1 ENHRY and CDR2 SYGVKD. The CDR3 DNA sequence: TGTGCCATCAGCAGACTAGCATTAAGCACAGATACGCAGTATTTT. This encodes CAISRLALSTDTQYF.

The chain is built from TRBV28 and TRBJ1-2; no clear D. The CDR3 has 13 amino acids. With 6 bases removed from V and 7 bases from J, the gap between germline ends came to 15 bases. The germline V gene encodes CDR1 MDHEN and CDR2 SYDVKM. This CDR3 is CASSTGTFSGYTF. The DNA of the CDR3 is TGTGCCAGCAGCACGGGTACGTTCAGTGGCTACACCTTC.

CDR3 protein: CASSLVSGRASSYEQYF. The CDR3 DNA is TGTGCCAGCAGCTTAGTTAGCGGGAGGGCTTCCTCCTACGAGCAGTACTTC. The genes are TRBV7-8 and TRBJ2-7, with 11 bases that match TRBD2. The CDR3 extends over 17 amino acids. V gave up 1 base and J gave up 0 bases; unmatched junction bases: 5. Germline lookup yields CDR1 SGHVS and CDR2 FQNEAQ.

The count of this clone is one. V usage is TRBV19 and J usage is TRBJ1-5, with 8 bases matching TRBD1. This CDR3 comprises 17 residues. Trimming cost V 4 bases and J 0 bases; bases outside gene matches: 8. Germline assignment: CDR1 LNHDA and CDR2 SQIVND (reference sequence). The CDR3 loop reads CASSRGTGRDSNQPQHF. The CDR3 DNA follows: TGTGCCAGTAGTAGGGGGACAGGAAGAGATAGCAATCAGCCCCAGCATTTT.

The V call is TRBV5-6, the J call TRBJ1-5, with 7 bases lining up with TRBD1. Losses at the gene ends were 4 bases for V and 2 bases for J; bases not matched to a gene: 6. Germline values: CDR1 SGHDT, CDR2 YYEEEE. CDR3 size: 15 residues. The CDR3 nucleotides read TGTGCCAGCAGCCTGACAGGGCCGGGCAATCAGCCCCAGCATTTT. It encodes CASSLTGPGNQPQHF.

This chain uses TRBV9 with TRBJ2-2, with no clear D. This CDR3 spans 13 amino acids. Trimming removed 0 bases at V and 6 bases at J, with 6 bases between. Germline loops: CDR1 SGDLS, CDR2 YYNGEE. CDR3: CASSVAHAGELFF. The CDR3, as DNA: TGTGCCAGCAGCGTAGCCCACGCCGGGGAGCTGTTTTTT. The full variable domain, with the rest looked up from reference TRBV9 and TRBJ2-2, is DSGVTQTPKHLITATGQRVTLRCSPRSGDLSVYWYQQSLDQGLQFLIQYYNGEERAKGNILERFSAQQFPDLHSELNLSSLELGDSALYFCASSVAHAGELFFGEGSRLTVL.

V gene TRBV10-2 combines with J gene TRBJ2-3; the match to TRBD2 covers 14 bases. Looked up from germline, CDR1 is WSHSY and CDR2 is SAAADI. This CDR3 spans 17 amino acids. V lost 8 bases and J lost 1; bases outside the gene matches: 8. CDR3 nucleotides: TGCGCCAGCTCCGGGACTAGCGGGAGCTGGGGCACAGATACGCAGTATTTT. Its translation is CASSGTSGSWGTDTQYF.

The sample holds a few counts of this clone. The gene calls are TRBV5-1 and TRBJ2-3; D unresolved. Germline lookup yields CDR1 SGHRS and CDR2 YFSETQ. V lost 1 base, J lost 2 bases, and 8 bases lay in between. The CDR3 has 14 amino acids. CDR3 residues: CASSLWSATDTQYF. CDR3 DNA sequence: TGCGCCAGCAGCTTGTGGTCAGCCACAGATACGCAGTATTTT.

The rearrangement joins TRBV30 to TRBJ2-1, with a weak D call TRBD2 (6 bases). Germline CDR1 is GTSNPN and CDR2 is SVGIG (reference sequence). The CDR3 has 15 amino acids. Trimming cost V 0 bases and J 3 bases, with 12 bases left between them. The chain's CDR3 is CAWSVLWRGYNEQFF. CDR3 DNA: TGTGCCTGGAGTGTACTTTGGCGGGGCTACAATGAGCAGTTCTTC.

The chain combines TRBV5-1 with TRBJ1-4; no definite D call. CDR1 and CDR2 (germline): SGHRS, YFSETQ. The V gene lost 4 bases and the J gene lost 11 bases, with 15 bases spanning the gap. The CDR3 contains 13 residues. CDR3 sequence reads: CASSIGDLGKLFF. Written as DNA, the CDR3 is TGCGCCAGCAGCATAGGCGATTTGGGGAAACTGTTTTTT.

This chain joins TRBV7-2 and TRBJ2-1; TRBD2 agrees at 15 bases. Germline CDR1 is SGHTA and CDR2 is FQGNSA. The CDR3 is 17 amino acids. With 5 bases clipped from V and 15 bases from J, the junction kept 17 bases outside the gene matches. The CDR3 sequence: CASSPADPGLAGGKGFF. The CDR3 DNA sequence: TGTGCCAGCAGCCCTGCAGATCCGGGACTAGCGGGAGGAAAGGGGTTCTTC.

This clone was seen once. The chain combines TRBV16 with TRBJ1-5, with no clear D. This CDR3 has 11 residues. Germline loops: CDR1 KGHSY, CDR2 FQNENV. V lost 4 bases and J lost 6, with 4 bases in between. The CDR3 nucleotides read TGTGCCAGCAGCCTTGGTCAGCCCCAGCATTTT. Amino acid sequence: CASSLGQPQHF.

This clone is a singleton in its sample. The CDR3 DNA sequence: TGTGCCAGCAGTTCCCAGGGGGCAGCCAAAAACATTCAGTACTTC. It is translated as CASSSQGAAKNIQYF. The genes are TRBV6-1 and TRBJ2-4; 8 bases fit TRBD1. Trimming at V came to 5 bases and at J to 0 bases, leaving 3 bases not matched to a gene. The CDR3 extends over 15 amino acids. The germline V gene has CDR1 MNHNS and CDR2 SASEGT.